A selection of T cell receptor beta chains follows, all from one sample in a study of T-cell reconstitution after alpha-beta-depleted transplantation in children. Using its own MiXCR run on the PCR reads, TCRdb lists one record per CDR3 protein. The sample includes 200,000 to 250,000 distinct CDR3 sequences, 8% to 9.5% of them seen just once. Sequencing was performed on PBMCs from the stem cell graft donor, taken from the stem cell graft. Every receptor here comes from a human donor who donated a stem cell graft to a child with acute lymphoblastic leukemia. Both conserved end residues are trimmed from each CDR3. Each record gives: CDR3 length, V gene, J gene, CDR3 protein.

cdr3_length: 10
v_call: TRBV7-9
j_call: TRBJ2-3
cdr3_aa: ASSHLKDTQY

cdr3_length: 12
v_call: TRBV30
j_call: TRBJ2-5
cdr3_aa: AWSKVFSAETQY

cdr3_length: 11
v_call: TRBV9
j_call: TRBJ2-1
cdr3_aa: ASSVGTYNEQF

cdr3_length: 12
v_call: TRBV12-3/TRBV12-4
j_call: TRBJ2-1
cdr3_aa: ASSYSRNYNEQF

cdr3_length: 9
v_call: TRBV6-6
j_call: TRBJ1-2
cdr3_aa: ASNQYYGYT

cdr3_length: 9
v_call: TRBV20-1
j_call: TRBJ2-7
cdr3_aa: SASLVYEQY

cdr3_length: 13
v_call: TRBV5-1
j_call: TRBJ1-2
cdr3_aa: ASSRGQQGSYGYT

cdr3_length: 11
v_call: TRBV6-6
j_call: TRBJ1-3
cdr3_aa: ASRTGNGNTIY

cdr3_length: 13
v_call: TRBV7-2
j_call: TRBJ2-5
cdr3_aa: ASSLGAEPQETQY

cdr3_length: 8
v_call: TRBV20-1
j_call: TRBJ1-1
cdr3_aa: SVLGTEAF

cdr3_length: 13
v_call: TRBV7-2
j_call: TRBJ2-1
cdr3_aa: ASSETGTTNNEQF

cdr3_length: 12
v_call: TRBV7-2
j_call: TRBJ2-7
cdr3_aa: ASSPDPSSGEQY

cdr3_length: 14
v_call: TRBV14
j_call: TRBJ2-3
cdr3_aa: ASSLPWTGGTDTQY

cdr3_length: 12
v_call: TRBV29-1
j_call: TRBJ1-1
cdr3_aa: SVSPPRGRTEAF

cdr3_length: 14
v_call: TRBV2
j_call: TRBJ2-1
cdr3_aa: ASSEEGSGGVFEQF

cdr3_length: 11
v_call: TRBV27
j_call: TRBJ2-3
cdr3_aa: ASSLFGSDTQY

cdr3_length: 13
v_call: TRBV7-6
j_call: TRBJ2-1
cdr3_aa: ASSLTSGGANEQF

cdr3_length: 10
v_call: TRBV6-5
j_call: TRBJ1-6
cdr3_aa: ASSPPGSPLH

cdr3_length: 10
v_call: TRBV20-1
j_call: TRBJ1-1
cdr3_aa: SARRDSLEAF

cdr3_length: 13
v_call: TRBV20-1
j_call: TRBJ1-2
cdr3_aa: SASSRSGALLGYT

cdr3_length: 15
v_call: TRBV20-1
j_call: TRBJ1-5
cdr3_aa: SARPPRGGFGYQPQH

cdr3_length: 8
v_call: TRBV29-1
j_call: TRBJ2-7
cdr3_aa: SVGEYEQY